One sample yielded the 30 T cell receptor beta chains listed below, sequenced in a study of Graves' ophthalmopathy and Graves' hyperthyroidism. RNA transcripts yielded amplified TCR beta CDR3 regions. HTBI-primed first-round RT-PCR preceded second-round multiplex PCR. TCRdb fed the multiplex PCR reads into MiXCR, producing one record per CDR3 protein. The table records hundreds of thousands of distinct CDR3 sequences, 20% to 25% of them present only once. Sequences were obtained from peripheral blood. All receptors come from a woman aged 45-65 years with Graves' ophthalmopathy.

This clonotype occurred many times. The chain combines TRBV20-1 with TRBJ2-3; 12 positions agree with TRBD2. Germline V gene sequence: CDR1 DFQATT, CDR2 SNEGSKA (reference sequence). Unmatched junction bases numbered 2, after V lost 6 bases and J lost 4 bases. The CDR3 sequence is 13 residues long. The DNA for the CDR3 is TGCAGTGCCGGACTAGCGGGACCAGATACGCAGTATTTT. Protein product: CSAGLAGPDTQYF.

This clonotype was recorded many times. The rearrangement uses TRBV5-1 and TRBJ2-2; no definite D call. This CDR3 is built from 14 residues. Germline V CDR1 and CDR2: SGHRS, YFSETQ. V lost 2 bases and J 3 bases, leaving 8 bases between the germline ends. CDR3 in DNA: TGCGCCAGCAGCTTTGTCGGAGACACCGGGGAGCTGTTTTTT. Residues: CASSFVGDTGELFF.

With respect to this clonotype: It may be a read error: a sequence one base away is much more abundant. J is TRBJ1-1 and V is TRBV19; unclear D gene. CDR1 is LNHDA and CDR2 is SQIVND in the germline V gene (reference sequence). This CDR3 spans 12 amino acids. V was shortened by 7 bases and J by 7 bases, with 13 bases between the two germline ends. CDR3 protein: CASTTMQDEAFF. The DNA of the CDR3 is TGTGCCAGTACTACGATGCAGGATGAAGCTTTCTTT.

This clonotype was seen only a few times. The chain combines TRBV6-1 with TRBJ2-7; D gene ambiguous. Germline loops: CDR1 MNHNS, CDR2 SASEGT. V lost 7 bases to trimming and J lost 3 bases, with 13 bases between them. This CDR3 has 13 amino acids. Here the CDR3 DNA reads TGTGCCAGCACCAGATCTGCAGGCTACGAGCAGTACTTC. It specifies CASTRSAGYEQYF.

The sample holds many counts of this clonotype. J is TRBJ2-5 and V is TRBV2, with D perhaps TRBD1 or TRBD2 (5 bases each). Trimming stripped 5 bases from V and 7 bases from J, with 17 bases between. This CDR3 is 14 amino acids long. The germline V gene has CDR1 SNHLY and CDR2 FYNNEI. The CDR3 region is CASSPRDPAGTQYF. CDR3 DNA sequence: TGTGCCAGCAGTCCCAGGGACCCGGCGGGGACCCAGTACTTC.

This clonotype occurred many times. The V call is TRBV6-5, the J call TRBJ2-7; no clear D gene. This CDR3 spans 14 amino acids. Germline-derived CDR1 and CDR2 are MNHEY and SVGAGI. Trimming left V 5 bases short and J 2 bases short, with 13 bases between. CDR3 nucleotides: TGTGCCAGCAGTCACCCAGGTAAAACCTACGAGCAGTACTTC. Its translation is CASSHPGKTYEQYF.

The chain combines TRBV6-1 with TRBJ2-7, with TRBD2 identical over 10 bases. The germline V gene encodes CDR1 MNHNS and CDR2 SASEGT. The CDR3 has 14 amino acids. The V gene end was trimmed by 6 bases and the J gene end by 6 bases; junction bases not matched to a gene: 8. In nucleotides, the CDR3 is TGTGCCAGCAGCCAGAGCGGGAGGGCCTCCGAGCAGTACTTC. Translating it yields CASSQSGRASEQYF.

Many counts were recorded for this clonotype. The gene calls are TRBV7-2 and TRBJ1-5; 7 nucleotides line up with TRBD1. Germline V CDR1 and CDR2: SGHTA, FQGNSA. The CDR3 runs 15 residues. The J segment lost 6 bases and the V segment lost 5 bases, leaving 10 bases of the junction unmatched. The DNA for the CDR3 is TGTGCCAGCAGCCCGGATACAGGGGTCGGTCAGCCCCAGCATTTT. Protein sequence: CASSPDTGVGQPQHF.

This clonotype showed up many times. This chain connects TRBV28 to TRBJ2-7; the D is unclear. The CDR3 consists of 13 residues. Trimming stripped 3 bases from V and 3 bases from J, with 9 bases between. Germline lookup yields CDR1 MDHEN and CDR2 SYDVKM. The CDR3 DNA reads TGTGCCAGCAGTTTGCAAGGGATCTACGAGCAGTACTTC. Translating it yields CASSLQGIYEQYF.

There are many counts of this clonotype. V gene TRBV4-1 combines with J gene TRBJ2-2; D call uncertain. Germline-derived CDR1 and CDR2 are MGHRA and YSYEKL. The CDR3 is made up of 13 amino acids. Trimming took off 0 bases at V and 6 bases at J, with 5 bases between the two ends. In nucleotides, the CDR3 is TGCGCCAGCAGCCAAGAATCGTCCGGGGAGCTGTTTTTT. The encoded protein is CASSQESSGELFF.

This clonotype was counted once. V is TRBV12-3 or TRBV12-4 and J is TRBJ2-7; D may be TRBD1 (5 bases). V lost 5 bases to trimming and J lost 3 bases, with 11 bases between them. The CDR3 sequence is 13 residues long. The CDR3 region has the DNA TGTGCCAGCAGTATGACAGTTTTCTACGAGCAGTACTTC. It yields the protein CASSMTVFYEQYF.

Many counts were recorded for this clonotype. The V call is TRBV3-1, the J call TRBJ2-2; no reliable D call. Germline assignment: CDR1 LGHDT and CDR2 YNNKEL (reference sequence). The CDR3 loop spans 11 amino acids. The V and J ends lost 2 bases and 7 bases respectively, with 2 bases between them. DNA for the CDR3: TGTGCCAGCAGCCAATACGGGGAGCTGTTTTTT. Residues: CASSQYGELFF.

In its sample, this clonotype was seen many times. The gene calls are TRBV24-1 and TRBJ1-2, with D maybe TRBD1 (5 bases). This CDR3 comprises 13 residues. Germline loops: CDR1 KGHDR, CDR2 SFDVKD. V was cut by 3 bases and J by 8 bases, with 12 bases left in between. CDR3 sequence: CATSDKGTSGYTF. The CDR3 DNA reads TGTGCCACCAGTGATAAGGGGACCAGCGGCTACACCTTC.

This clonotype appeared many times. The chain employs TRBV6-1 and TRBJ1-6; 9 positions agree with TRBD1. The CDR3 loop spans 17 amino acids. From germline, CDR1 is MNHNS and CDR2 SASEGT. Trimming cost V 8 bases and J 3 bases; bases outside gene matches: 11. CDR3 bases: TGTGCCAGCGACCCGGGAGGACAGGGGTTCTATAATTCACCCCTCCACTTT. Its protein product is CASDPGGQGFYNSPLHF.

This clonotype was found many times. The chain carries TRBV30 and TRBJ1-6; no reliable D call. The length of the CDR3 is 13 residues. Trimming cost V 6 bases and J 2 bases, with 8 bases left between them. Germline loops: CDR1 GTSNPN, CDR2 SVGIG (reference sequence). CDR3 sequence reads: CACGRPYNSPLHF. The DNA for the CDR3 is TGTGCCTGTGGAAGGCCCTATAATTCACCCCTCCACTTT.

The V gene is TRBV6-2 or TRBV6-3, the J gene TRBJ1-5, with a possible D match to TRBD1 (6 bases). Germline loops: CDR1 MNHEY, CDR2 SVGEGT. Trimming took off 5 bases at V and 2 bases at J, with 13 bases between the two ends. The CDR3 length is 15 residues. For the CDR3, the DNA is TGTGCCAGCAGTCTATTACAGGGTCGCAATCAGCCCCAGCATTTT. Protein: CASSLLQGRNQPQHF.

This clonotype was recorded many times. The chain joins TRBV3-1 to TRBJ2-5; 11 nucleotides match TRBD2. V trimming: 7 bases; J trimming: 2 bases; junction bases outside the gene matches: 6. Germline V gene sequence: CDR1 LGHDT, CDR2 YNNKEL (reference sequence). The CDR3 is made up of 15 amino acids. DNA of the CDR3: TGTGCCAGCAAAACTAGCGGGAGAATGCAAGAGACCCAGTACTTC. This sequence encodes CASKTSGRMQETQYF.

V and J are TRBV5-1 and TRBJ2-7, with D possibly being TRBD1 (5 bases). Looked up from germline, CDR1 is SGHRS and CDR2 is YFSETQ. The CDR3 loop spans 13 amino acids. V lost 6 bases to trimming and J lost 7 bases, with 17 bases between them. The CDR3 here is CASKVTPPGEQYF. The CDR3 DNA reads as TGCGCCAGCAAGGTGACACCGCCAGGGGAGCAGTACTTC.

The V gene is TRBV6-4, the J gene TRBJ2-5; TRBD1 matches at 10 bases. After removal of 2 bases from V and 1 base from J, the junction contained 4 bases not matched to a gene. Germline-derived CDR1 and CDR2 are MRHNA and SNTAGT. The CDR3 has 16 amino acids. The CDR3 reads CASSDPTGGLQETQYF. Written as DNA, the CDR3 is TGTGCCAGCAGTGACCCGACAGGGGGCCTCCAAGAGACCCAGTACTTC.

This clonotype was recorded at least ten times. The chain links TRBV10-3 to TRBJ1-1, with 12 bases matching TRBD1. Germline V gene sequence: CDR1 ENHRY, CDR2 SYGVKD. V lost 2 bases and J lost 3; bases outside the gene matches: 7. The length of the CDR3 is 17 residues. The CDR3 is CAISERGTGGGHTEAFF. The CDR3 coding sequence is TGTGCCATCAGTGAGAGGGGGACAGGGGGCGGTCACACTGAAGCTTTCTTT.

This clonotype was recorded many times. V and J are TRBV28 and TRBJ2-7; D possibly uses TRBD1 or TRBD2 (5 bases each). V lost 5 bases and J lost 6, with 17 bases in between. Germline V gene lookup returns CDR1 MDHEN and CDR2 SYDVKM. The CDR3 length is 14 residues. The CDR3: CASSSTGTFLEQYF. The CDR3 nucleotides are TGTGCCAGCAGTAGTACCGGGACCTTCCTCGAGCAGTACTTC.

The table lists this clonotype with many counts. The chain joins TRBV20-1 to TRBJ1-1, with D possibly matching TRBD1 (5 bases). Between the trimmed V and J ends, which lost 2 bases and 5 bases, there was a span of 9 bases. The CDR3 has 12 amino acids. Germline-derived CDR1 and CDR2 are DFQATT and SNEGSKA (reference sequence). Here the CDR3 reads CSARQGGTEAFF. The DNA of the CDR3 is TGCAGTGCTAGACAGGGAGGGACTGAAGCTTTCTTT.

In its sample, this clonotype was seen many times. The V and J genes are TRBV6-5 and TRBJ1-1; no clear D. V lost 7 bases and J 0 bases, leaving 15 bases between the germline ends. The CDR3 has 15 amino acids. In germline, CDR1 is MNHEY, CDR2 SVGAGI. The CDR3 DNA sequence: TGTGCCAGCATTTCCCAGGCTGAGATGAACACTGAAGCTTTCTTT. Its translation: CASISQAEMNTEAFF.

This clonotype was seen ten or more times. For the CDR3, the DNA is TGTGCCAGCAGTCCTCCCGAGGGTCGGGAGACCCAGTACTTC. This gives the protein CASSPPEGRETQYF. This sequence joins TRBV28 and TRBJ2-5; D might be TRBD2 (5 bases). CDR3 length: 14 amino acids. V was clipped by 5 bases and J by 5 bases, with 15 bases between them. Per the germline V gene, CDR1 is MDHEN and CDR2 is SYDVKM.

Ten or more counts support this clonotype. The V and J genes are TRBV28 and TRBJ2-5; possibly TRBD2 for D (6 bases). This CDR3 is 15 amino acids long. Deletions cut 5 bases from V and 4 bases from J, with 17 bases between. Germline V gene sequence: CDR1 MDHEN, CDR2 SYDVKM. CDR3 nucleotide sequence: TGTGCCAGCAGTACCCTCCGACGGGGGAGAGAGACCCAGTACTTC. Its protein product is CASSTLRRGRETQYF.

This clonotype was recorded many times. CDR3 in amino acids: CASSSTTRETQYF. CDR3 nucleotides: TGTGCCAGCAGTTCGACTACTCGGGAGACCCAGTACTTC. This chain uses TRBV6-5 with TRBJ2-5, with D perhaps TRBD2 (5 bases). Germline V CDR1 and CDR2: MNHEY, SVGAGI. Trimming removed 4 bases from V and 5 bases from J, with 11 bases in between. The CDR3 sequence is 13 residues long.

This clonotype was recorded at least ten times. The DNA for the CDR3 is TGTGCCAGCAGCCCCGTCGGGACTAGCCCCAATGAGCAGTACTTC. This codes for CASSPVGTSPNEQYF. V usage is TRBV7-2 and J usage is TRBJ2-7; 9 bases are a match to TRBD2. Per the germline V gene, CDR1 is SGHTA and CDR2 is FQGNSA. There are 15 residues in the CDR3. Trimming cost V 5 bases and J 7 bases; bases outside gene matches: 12.

Turning to this clonotype: This may be a read error, as it is one base from a much larger clone. This chain uses TRBV6-2 or TRBV6-3 with TRBJ2-7; D uncertain. Trimming left V 4 bases short and J 6 bases short, with 13 bases between. CDR1 and CDR2 from the germline V gene are MNHEY and SVGEGT. This CDR3 has 13 residues. The CDR3 sequence: CASSLFWVSEQYF. The CDR3, as DNA: TGTGCCAGCAGTTTGTTCTGGGTTAGCGAGCAGTACTTC.

This clonotype was counted ten times or more. The rearrangement links TRBV7-3 to TRBJ2-7; D is uncertain. Germline CDR1 SGHTA, CDR2 FQGTGA. V lost 2 bases, J lost 4 bases, and 9 bases lay in between. The CDR3 contains 13 residues. The CDR3 region has the DNA TGTGCCAGCAGCTTAGGCAGCCAGTACGAGCAGTACTTC. It encodes CASSLGSQYEQYF.

This clonotype appeared many times. This chain connects TRBV29-1 to TRBJ2-7, with 10 bases lining up with TRBD2. Germline V gene data show CDR1 as SQVTM and CDR2 as ANQGSEA. The CDR3 consists of 12 residues. Germline trimming cut 7 bases from V and 2 bases from J; bases unmatched to any gene: 2. The CDR3 reads CSATSGAYEQYF. CDR3 in DNA: TGCAGCGCAACTAGCGGGGCCTACGAGCAGTACTTC.